These 20 T cell receptor beta chains were sequenced from one sample in a study of blood T cell repertoires in COVID-19. Sequencing used immunoSEQ multiplex PCR; TCRdb keeps in-frame clones, though not all of them. There are around 120,000 clones in the sample; approximately 81% occur only once, and about 4% lies in the top ten. Sequenced sample: peripheral blood. All receptors derive from a woman of 80 years or more with acute or convalescent COVID-19.

This chain connects TRBV19 to TRBJ2-6, with TRBD2 identical over 7 bases. CDR1 and CDR2 from the germline V gene are LNHDA and SQIVND (reference sequence). The CDR3 totals 17 residues. V shed 1 base and J 4 bases; nucleotides not matched to a gene: 7. This CDR3 is CASSIVGSGRGANVLTF. DNA for the CDR3: TGTGCCAGTAGTATAGTAGGTAGCGGGCGCGGGGCCAACGTCCTGACTTTC. The full variable domain, its missing parts supplied by reference TRBV19 and TRBJ2-6, is DGGITQSPKYLFRKEGQNVTLSCEQNLNHDAMYWYRQDPGQGLRLIYYSQIVNDFQKGDIAEGYSVSREKKESFPLTVTSAQKNPTAFYLCASSIVGSGRGANVLTFGAGSRLTVL.

The chain uses TRBV5-5 and TRBJ1-4; TRBD1 is a possible D gene (5 bases). Germline V lookup: CDR1 SGHKS, CDR2 YYEKEE (reference sequence). The CDR3 runs to 15 residues. V dropped 0 bases and J dropped 8 bases, with 14 bases sitting between them. The CDR3, as DNA: TGTGCCAGCAGCTTGGGTAACAGCCAGGGAGAAAAACTGTTTTTT. This encodes CASSLGNSQGEKLFF.

The V gene is TRBV6-5, the J gene TRBJ1-5; D is undetermined. The V gene lost 7 bases and the J gene lost 5 bases, with 12 bases spanning the gap. CDR1 MNHEY and CDR2 SVGAGI come from the germline V gene. This CDR3 has 13 residues. The CDR3 DNA sequence: TGTGCCAGCACAGCGGGTTTTGATCAGCCCCAGCATTTT. Its protein product is CASTAGFDQPQHF.

The rearrangement uses TRBV7-2 and TRBJ2-7; D unclear. Trimming took off 0 bases at V and 3 bases at J, with 12 bases between the two ends. Germline CDR1 reads SGHTA; CDR2 reads FQGNSA. The CDR3 runs to 15 residues. The CDR3 DNA is TGTGCCAGCAGCTTAGCGCGTGGTGAGAACTACGAGCAGTACTTC. Protein: CASSLARGENYEQYF.

J is TRBJ2-3 and V is TRBV29-1; 10 bases map to TRBD1. This CDR3 contains 12 residues. Germline CDR1 SQVTM, CDR2 ANQGSEA. V lost 6 bases and J lost 4; bases outside the gene matches: 1. CDR3 amino acids: CSVDRGPDTQYF. DNA for the CDR3: TGCAGCGTCGACAGGGGGCCAGATACGCAGTATTTT.

V usage is TRBV5-6 and J usage is TRBJ2-3; tentatively, D is TRBD2 (5 bases). Trimming left V 0 bases short and J 1 base short, with 9 bases between. CDR3 size: 15 residues. CDR1 is SGHDT and CDR2 is YYEEEE in the germline V gene. As DNA, the CDR3 is TGTGCCAGCAGCTTGGACGCGGGCGGCACAGATACGCAGTATTTT. The encoded protein is CASSLDAGGTDTQYF.

This clone has only one observation. CDR3 amino acids: CASSMGWAQGGNTIYF. DNA of the CDR3: TGTGCCAGTAGTATGGGCTGGGCCCAAGGAGGAAACACCATATATTTT. V is TRBV19 and J is TRBJ1-3; D call uncertain. Between the trimmed V and J ends, which lost 3 bases and 4 bases, there was a span of 16 bases. The CDR3 is 16 residues long. Looked up from germline, CDR1 is LNHDA and CDR2 is SQIVND (reference sequence).

This sequence joins TRBV29-1 and TRBJ2-1; 7 nucleotides agree with TRBD2. The CDR3 contains 16 residues. Germline trimming cut 1 base from V and 4 bases from J; bases unmatched to any gene: 10. Germline CDR1 is SQVTM and CDR2 is ANQGSEA. CDR3 residues: CSVEAVSSGRYNEQFF. The DNA of the CDR3 is TGCAGCGTTGAAGCGGTGTCTAGCGGCAGATACAATGAGCAGTTCTTC.

The V call is TRBV2, the J call TRBJ1-1; 7 positions match TRBD1. From germline, CDR1 is SNHLY and CDR2 FYNNEI. J gave up 0 bases and V 6 bases, and 4 bases lay outside the gene matches. The CDR3 is 14 amino acids. CDR3 nucleotide sequence: TGTGCCAGCAGCGTGACAGGGATGAACACTGAAGCTTTCTTT. Amino acids: CASSVTGMNTEAFF.

The J gene is TRBJ1-3, the V gene TRBV3-1 (or the pseudogene TRBV3-2); maybe TRBD1 (6 bases). The V and J ends lost 4 bases and 4 bases respectively, with 8 bases between them. This CDR3 is built from 13 residues. Germline CDR1 is LGHDT and CDR2 is YNNKEL (reference sequence). As DNA, the CDR3 is TGTGCCAGCAGCCGGGGGCAAGGAAACACCATATATTTT. Protein product: CASSRGQGNTIYF.

This clone was seen a few times. The rearrangement joins TRBV10-2 to TRBJ1-6; no firm D call. The germline gives CDR1 WSHSY, CDR2 SAAADI. Trimming cost V 9 bases and J 8 bases, with 11 bases left between them. The CDR3 has 12 amino acids. CDR3 in amino acids: CASSPEDSPLHF. The CDR3 nucleotides are TGCGCCAGTTCCCCTGAGGATTCACCCCTCCACTTT.

This chain links TRBV2 with TRBJ2-7, with 10 bases aligning to TRBD1. V shed 6 bases and J 3 bases; nucleotides not matched to a gene: 5. CDR1 and CDR2 (germline): SNHLY, FYNNEI. This CDR3 comprises 14 residues. Here the CDR3 reads CASSTDRGNYEQYF. CDR3 nucleotides: TGTGCCAGCAGCACGGACAGGGGGAACTACGAGCAGTACTTC.

This clone has only a few counts. Germline and junction disagree at one end, which may indicate a read error. The chain is built from TRBV7-2 and TRBJ1-1; the D is unclear. The CDR3 length is 14 residues. Germline V gene lookup returns CDR1 SGHTA and CDR2 FQGNSA. Here the CDR3 DNA reads TGTGCCAGCAGCTTAGGGCGACTGAACCCTGAAGCTTTCTTT. Amino acid sequence: CASSLGRLNPEAFF.

The gene calls are TRBV3-1 (or the pseudogene TRBV3-2) and TRBJ2-1; the match to TRBD2 covers 11 bases. Germline CDR1 and CDR2: LGHDT and YNNKEL (reference sequence). After removal of 3 bases from V and 4 bases from J, the junction contained 5 bases not matched to a gene. This CDR3 comprises 16 residues. This CDR3 is CASSQIGTSGYNEQFF. DNA of the CDR3: TGTGCCAGCAGCCAGATCGGGACTAGCGGATACAATGAGCAGTTCTTC.

This clone was counted a single time. V gene TRBV5-1 combines with J gene TRBJ1-3; D is possibly TRBD1 (5 bases). The V gene's germline CDR1 is SGHRS and CDR2 YFSETQ. V was shortened by 2 bases and J by 0 bases, with 6 bases between the two germline ends. CDR3 length: 14 residues. CDR3 nucleotides: TGCGCCAGCAGCTTAGGGGTCTCTGGAAACACCATATATTTT. Protein: CASSLGVSGNTIYF.

This clone has just a few counts. The chain uses TRBV6-5 and TRBJ1-5; the match to TRBD1 covers 8 bases. This CDR3 has 15 amino acids. Trimming removed 2 bases from V and 6 bases from J; junction bases left unmatched: 6. Germline lookup yields CDR1 MNHEY and CDR2 SVGAGI. Here the CDR3 reads CASSYRTGTAQPQHF. The CDR3 DNA sequence: TGTGCCAGCAGTTACAGGACAGGGACCGCTCAGCCCCAGCATTTT.

The rearrangement links TRBV4-3 to TRBJ2-3, with TRBD2 matching 11 bases. CDR3 size: 16 residues. V lost 4 bases to trimming and J lost 2 bases; unmatched junction nucleotides: 5. Germline V gene lookup returns CDR1 LGHNA and CDR2 YSLEER. CDR3 nucleotide sequence: TGCGCCAGCAGCCGCCAACTAGCGGGAGACACAGATACGCAGTATTTT. This translates into CASSRQLAGDTDTQYF.

The chain links TRBV9 to TRBJ1-1; weak D call: TRBD1 (6 bases). The CDR3 length is 13 residues. Germline V lookup: CDR1 SGDLS, CDR2 YYNGEE. Trimming pared 2 bases from V and 6 bases from J, leaving 11 bases between. CDR3 sequence reads: CASSVGQFSEAFF. As DNA, the CDR3 is TGTGCCAGCAGCGTCGGACAGTTTTCTGAAGCTTTCTTT.

The rearrangement uses TRBV5-1 and TRBJ2-1, with TRBD2 identical over 8 bases. Trimming removed 3 bases from V and 4 bases from J; junction bases left unmatched: 6. The CDR3 sequence is 15 residues long. Germline V gene lookup returns CDR1 SGHRS and CDR2 YFSETQ. CDR3 region: CASSSSGSGYNEQFF. The CDR3 bases are TGCGCCAGCAGCTCAAGCGGGAGCGGGTACAATGAGCAGTTCTTC.

The V call is TRBV18, the J call TRBJ2-1; the match to TRBD2 covers 9 bases. With 5 bases clipped from V and 6 bases from J, the junction kept 14 bases outside the gene matches. CDR3 length: 17 amino acids. Germline V gives CDR1 KGHSH, CDR2 LQKENI. The CDR3 DNA follows: TGTGCCAGCTCATACGACTCGCTAGCGGGATTCATCAATGAGCAGTTCTTC. Translation: CASSYDSLAGFINEQFF.